This T cell receptor beta chain was sequenced for a study of shared clonotypes between healthy human individuals. The wider study: Per donor, CD8 memory used one plate, CD8 naive used two, CD4 memory used three and CD4 naive used three. Study-wide results and caveats: Several donors showed sharing of approximately 5% of naive CD4 clonotypes. Estimated richness values were generally larger in naive subsets than in memory subsets.

The CDR3 sequence is 17 residues long. Germline lookup yields CDR1 SGHTA and CDR2 FQGNSA. V lost 1 base and J lost 4; bases outside the gene matches: 8. Assay used: immunoSEQ multiplex PCR; TCRdb lists only in-frame clones, some missing. The table has just over 2,000,000 clones, about 95% seen once; the top ten hold roughly 1%. As for this clone: Antigen specificity is unknown.

CD45RO-negative cells were positively selected for CCR7, leaving out terminally differentiated effector memory CD45RA+ cells. Recent vaccinations or acute infections were absent in the healthy HIV-negative adult donors. The chain joins TRBV7-2 to TRBJ2-1, with TRBD2 identical over 9 bases. Sequenced: naive CD8+ T cells sorted from blood. This TCR was recovered from a man younger than 35 in good health. The CDR3 sequence: CASSLGWAGGGYNEQFF. Written as DNA, the CDR3 is TGTGCCAGCAGCTTAGGCTGGGCGGGAGGGGGATACAATGAGCAGTTCTTC.